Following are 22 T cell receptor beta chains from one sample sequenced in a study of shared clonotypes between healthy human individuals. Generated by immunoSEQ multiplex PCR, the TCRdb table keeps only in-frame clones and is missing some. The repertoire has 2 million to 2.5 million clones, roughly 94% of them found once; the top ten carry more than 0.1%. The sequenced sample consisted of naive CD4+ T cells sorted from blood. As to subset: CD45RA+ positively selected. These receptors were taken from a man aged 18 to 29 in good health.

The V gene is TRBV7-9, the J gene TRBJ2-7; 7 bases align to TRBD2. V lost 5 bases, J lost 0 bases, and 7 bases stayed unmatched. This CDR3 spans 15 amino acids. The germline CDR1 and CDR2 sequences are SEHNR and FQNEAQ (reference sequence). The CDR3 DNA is TGTGCCAGCAGCCGCAACCTAGCGGACTCCTACGAGCAGTACTTC. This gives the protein CASSRNLADSYEQYF.

The CDR3 loop is CASSQETVFF. CDR3 nucleotides: TGTGCCAGTAGCCAGGAAACGGTGTTTTTT. This chain links TRBV19 with TRBJ1-4, with D unresolved. This CDR3 spans 10 amino acids. The V end was cut by 6 bases, the J end by 15 bases, with 11 bases between. The germline CDR1 and CDR2 sequences are LNHDA and SQIVND (reference sequence).

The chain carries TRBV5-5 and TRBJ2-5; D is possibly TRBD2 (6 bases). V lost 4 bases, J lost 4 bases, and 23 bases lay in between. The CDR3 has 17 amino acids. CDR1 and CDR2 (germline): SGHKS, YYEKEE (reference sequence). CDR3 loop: CASSPFRGRGGGETQYF. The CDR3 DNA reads TGTGCCAGCAGCCCCTTTCGGGGGAGAGGCGGAGGAGAGACCCAGTACTTC.

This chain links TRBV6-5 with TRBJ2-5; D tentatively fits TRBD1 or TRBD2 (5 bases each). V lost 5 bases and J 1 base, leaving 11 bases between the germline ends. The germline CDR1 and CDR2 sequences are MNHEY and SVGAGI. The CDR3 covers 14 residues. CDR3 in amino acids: CASSPGTSQETQYF. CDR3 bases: TGTGCCAGCAGTCCCGGGACCTCCCAAGAGACCCAGTACTTC.

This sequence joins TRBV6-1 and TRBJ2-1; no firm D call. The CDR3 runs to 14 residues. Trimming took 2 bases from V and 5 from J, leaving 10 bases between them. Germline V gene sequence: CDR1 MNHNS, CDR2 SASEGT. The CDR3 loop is CASSEPGLHNEQFF. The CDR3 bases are TGTGCCAGCAGTGAACCAGGTCTCCACAATGAGCAGTTCTTC.

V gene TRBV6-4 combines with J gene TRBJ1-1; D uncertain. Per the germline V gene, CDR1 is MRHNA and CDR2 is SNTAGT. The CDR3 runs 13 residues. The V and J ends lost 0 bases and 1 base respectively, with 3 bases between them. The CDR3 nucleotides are TGTGCCAGCAGTGACTCGCCGAACACTGAAGCTTTCTTT. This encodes CASSDSPNTEAFF.

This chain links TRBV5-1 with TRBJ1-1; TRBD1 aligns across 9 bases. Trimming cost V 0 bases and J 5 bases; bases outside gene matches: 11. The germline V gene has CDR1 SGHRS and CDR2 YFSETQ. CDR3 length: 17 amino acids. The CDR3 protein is CASSLAEPGQGRTEAFF. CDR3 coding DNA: TGCGCCAGCAGCTTGGCAGAACCGGGACAGGGTCGAACTGAAGCTTTCTTT. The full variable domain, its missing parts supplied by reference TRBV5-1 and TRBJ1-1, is KAGVTQTPRYLIKTRGQQVTLSCSPISGHRSVSWYQQTPGQGLQFLFEYFSETQRNKGNFPGRFSGRQFSNSRSEMNVSTLELGDSALYLCASSLAEPGQGRTEAFFGQGTRLTVV.

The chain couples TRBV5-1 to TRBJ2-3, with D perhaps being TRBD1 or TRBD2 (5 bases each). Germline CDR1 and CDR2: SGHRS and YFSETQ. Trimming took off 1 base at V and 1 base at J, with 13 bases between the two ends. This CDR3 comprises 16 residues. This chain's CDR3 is CASSLPQLGGTDTQYF. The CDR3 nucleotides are TGCGCCAGCAGCTTGCCACAACTAGGGGGCACAGATACGCAGTATTTT.

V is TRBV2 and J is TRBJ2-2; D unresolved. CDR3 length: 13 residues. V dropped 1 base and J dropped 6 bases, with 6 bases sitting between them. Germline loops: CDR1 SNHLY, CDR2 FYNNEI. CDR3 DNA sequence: TGTGCCAGCAGTGAAGGACGGTCCGGGGAGCTGTTTTTT. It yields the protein CASSEGRSGELFF.

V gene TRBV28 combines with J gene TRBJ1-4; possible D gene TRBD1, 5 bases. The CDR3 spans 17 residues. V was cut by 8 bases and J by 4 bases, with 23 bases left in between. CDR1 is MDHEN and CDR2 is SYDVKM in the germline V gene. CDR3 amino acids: CASQQLSLGLSNEKLFF. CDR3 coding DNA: TGTGCCAGCCAGCAGTTATCCCTGGGACTGAGTAATGAAAAACTGTTTTTT.

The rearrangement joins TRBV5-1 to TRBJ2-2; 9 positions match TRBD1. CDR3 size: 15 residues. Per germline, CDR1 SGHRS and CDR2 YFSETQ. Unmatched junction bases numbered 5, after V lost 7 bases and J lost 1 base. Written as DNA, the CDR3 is TGCGCCAGCCGCCGGGACAGGGAGAACACCGGGGAGCTGTTTTTT. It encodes CASRRDRENTGELFF. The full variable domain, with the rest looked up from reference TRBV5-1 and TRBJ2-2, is KAGVTQTPRYLIKTRGQQVTLSCSPISGHRSVSWYQQTPGQGLQFLFEYFSETQRNKGNFPGRFSGRQFSNSRSEMNVSTLELGDSALYLCASRRDRENTGELFFGEGSRLTVL.

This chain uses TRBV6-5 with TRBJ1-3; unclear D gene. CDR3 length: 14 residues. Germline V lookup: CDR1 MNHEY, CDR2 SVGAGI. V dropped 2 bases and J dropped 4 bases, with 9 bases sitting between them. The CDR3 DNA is TGTGCCAGCAGTTACAGGGCGGGCGGAAACACCATATATTTT. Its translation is CASSYRAGGNTIYF.

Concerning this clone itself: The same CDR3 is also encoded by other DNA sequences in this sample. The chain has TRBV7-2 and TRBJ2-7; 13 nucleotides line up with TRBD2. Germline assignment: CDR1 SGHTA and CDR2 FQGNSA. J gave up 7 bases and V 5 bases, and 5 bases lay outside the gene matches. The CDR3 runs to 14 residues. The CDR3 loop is CASSPGTSGTEQYF. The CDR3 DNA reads TGTGCCAGCAGCCCGGGGACTAGCGGGACGGAGCAGTACTTC.

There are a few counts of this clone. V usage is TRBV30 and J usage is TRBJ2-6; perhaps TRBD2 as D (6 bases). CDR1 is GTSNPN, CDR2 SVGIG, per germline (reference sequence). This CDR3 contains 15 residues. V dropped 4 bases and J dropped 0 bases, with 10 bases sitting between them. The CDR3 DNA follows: TGTGCCTGGACCGGGGGAAGCTCTGGGGCCAACGTCCTGACTTTC. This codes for CAWTGGSSGANVLTF.

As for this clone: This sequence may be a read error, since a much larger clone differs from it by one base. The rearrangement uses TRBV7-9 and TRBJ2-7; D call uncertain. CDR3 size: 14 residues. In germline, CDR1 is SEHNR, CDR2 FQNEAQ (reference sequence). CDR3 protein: CASSPQTGNYEQCF. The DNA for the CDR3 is TGTGCCAGCAGCCCCCAGACTGGTAACTACGAGCAGTGCTTC.

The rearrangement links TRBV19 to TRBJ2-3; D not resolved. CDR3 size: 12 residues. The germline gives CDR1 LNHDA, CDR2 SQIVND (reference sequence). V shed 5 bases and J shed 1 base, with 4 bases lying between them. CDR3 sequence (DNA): TGTGCCAGTAGTCTGCGCACAGATACGCAGTATTTT. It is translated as CASSLRTDTQYF. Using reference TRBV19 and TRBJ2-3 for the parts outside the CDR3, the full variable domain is DGGITQSPKYLFRKEGQNVTLSCEQNLNHDAMYWYRQDPGQGLRLIYYSQIVNDFQKGDIAEGYSVSREKKESFPLTVTSAQKNPTAFYLCASSLRTDTQYFGPGTRLTVL.

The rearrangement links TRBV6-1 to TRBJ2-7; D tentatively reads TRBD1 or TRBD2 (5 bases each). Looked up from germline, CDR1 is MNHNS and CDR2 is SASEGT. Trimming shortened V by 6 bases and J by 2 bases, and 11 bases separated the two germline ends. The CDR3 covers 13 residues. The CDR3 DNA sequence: TGTGCCAGCAGCCGGGACGCTCCCTACGAGCAGTACTTC. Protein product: CASSRDAPYEQYF.

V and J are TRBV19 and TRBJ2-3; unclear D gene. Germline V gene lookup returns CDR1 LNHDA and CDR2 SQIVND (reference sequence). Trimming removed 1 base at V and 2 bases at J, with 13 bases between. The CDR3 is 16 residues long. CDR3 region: CASSIAPAGFTDTQYF. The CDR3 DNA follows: TGTGCCAGTAGTATAGCCCCCGCCGGATTCACAGATACGCAGTATTTT.

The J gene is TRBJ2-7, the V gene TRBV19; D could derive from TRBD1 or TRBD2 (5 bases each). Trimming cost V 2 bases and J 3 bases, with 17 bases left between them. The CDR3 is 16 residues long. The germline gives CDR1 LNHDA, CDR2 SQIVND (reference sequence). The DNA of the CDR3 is TGTGCCAGTAGTATAAACGGCTGGGGGTCCCTCTACGAGCAGTACTTC. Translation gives CASSINGWGSLYEQYF.

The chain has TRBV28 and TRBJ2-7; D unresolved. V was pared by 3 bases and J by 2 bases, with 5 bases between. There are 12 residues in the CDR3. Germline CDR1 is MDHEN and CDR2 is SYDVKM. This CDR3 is CASSLDAYEQYF. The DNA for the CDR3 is TGTGCCAGCAGTTTGGATGCCTACGAGCAGTACTTC. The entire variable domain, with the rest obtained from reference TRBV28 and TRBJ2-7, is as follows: DVKVTQSSRYLVKRTGEKVFLECVQDMDHENMFWYRQDPGLGLRLIYFSYDVKMKEKGDIPEGYSVSREKKERFSLILESASTNQTSMYLCASSLDAYEQYFGPGTRLTVT.

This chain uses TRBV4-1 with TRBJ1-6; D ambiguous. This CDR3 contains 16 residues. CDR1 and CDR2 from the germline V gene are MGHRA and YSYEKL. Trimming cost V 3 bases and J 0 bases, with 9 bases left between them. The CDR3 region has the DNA TGCGCCAGCAGCCAGGGTCAGAGCTCCTATAATTCACCCCTCCACTTT. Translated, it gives CASSQGQSSYNSPLHF.

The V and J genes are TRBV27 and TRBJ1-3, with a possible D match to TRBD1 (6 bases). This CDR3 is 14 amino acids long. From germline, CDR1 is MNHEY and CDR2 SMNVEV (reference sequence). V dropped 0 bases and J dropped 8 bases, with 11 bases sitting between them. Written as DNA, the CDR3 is TGTGCCAGCAGTTTATCGCTACAGGGTGACACCATATATTTT. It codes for CASSLSLQGDTIYF.